What follows are 26 T cell receptor beta chains derived from one specimen sequenced in a study of blood T cell repertoires in COVID-19. Produced via immunoSEQ multiplex PCR; TCRdb's table is partial and in-frame only. Found here are more than 150,000 clones, approximately 80% of them singletons; the top ten hold roughly 14%. The specimen was PBMCs or T cells enriched from blood (not recorded which). The receptors stem from a man aged 55-75 years who had been exposed to COVID-19.

V usage is TRBV25-1 and J usage is TRBJ2-1, with D perhaps matching TRBD1 (6 bases). Germline CDR1 reads MGHDK; CDR2 reads SYGVNS. The CDR3 has 16 residues. V gave up 2 bases and J gave up 4 bases, with 15 bases separating them. CDR3 loop: CASSEQTGPEYNEQFF. The CDR3 nucleotides read TGTGCCAGCAGTGAACAGACAGGACCTGAGTACAATGAGCAGTTCTTC.

V gene TRBV19 combines with J gene TRBJ1-6; tentatively, D is TRBD1 (5 bases). The CDR3 totals 15 residues. Trimming removed 3 bases at V and 14 bases at J, with 20 bases between. Germline V gene sequence: CDR1 LNHDA, CDR2 SQIVND (reference sequence). The CDR3 region is CASSIGRPGGGTLHF. In nucleotides, the CDR3 is TGTGCCAGTAGTATCGGCCGGCCCGGGGGTGGAACCCTCCACTTT.

This sequence joins TRBV19 and TRBJ2-1, with a tentative D call TRBD1 (6 bases). The CDR3 is 13 residues long. CDR1 and CDR2 (germline): LNHDA, SQIVND (reference sequence). Trimming removed 6 bases from V and 3 bases from J, with 9 bases in between. CDR3 protein: CASRPDSYNEQFF. The CDR3 coding sequence is TGTGCCAGTAGACCGGACAGCTACAATGAGCAGTTCTTC.

V usage is TRBV3-1 (or the pseudogene TRBV3-2) and J usage is TRBJ2-7; 12 positions match TRBD2. The length of the CDR3 is 17 residues. Germline CDR1 is LGHDT and CDR2 is YNNKEL (reference sequence). J was trimmed by 4 bases and V by 0 bases; bases with no gene match: 7. The CDR3 DNA sequence: TGTGCCAGCAGCCAAGAGGGTCGACTAGCGGGGGATTACGAGCAGTACTTC. This gives the protein CASSQEGRLAGDYEQYF.

The V and J genes are TRBV4-3 and TRBJ2-1, with a tentative D call TRBD2 (5 bases). CDR3 size: 14 residues. The V gene's germline CDR1 is LGHNA and CDR2 YSLEER. V was cut by 9 bases and J by 4 bases, with 16 bases left in between. The CDR3 bases are TGCGCCAGTCCCAGCGGATGCTTGTACAATGAGCAGTTCTTC. Its protein product is CASPSGCLYNEQFF.

The chain employs TRBV7-2 and TRBJ2-1; the match to TRBD2 covers 7 bases. CDR3 length: 15 residues. Germline V CDR1 and CDR2: SGHTA, FQGNSA. V lost 6 bases, J lost 9 bases, and 14 bases stayed unmatched. In DNA form, the CDR3 reads TGTGCCAGCAGTTTCAACGTCTTCGGCGGGGGTGAGCAGTTCTTC. Translation: CASSFNVFGGGEQFF.

The CDR3 loop reads CASSWGKQPGDSYNEQFF. In nucleotides, the CDR3 is TGTGCCAGCAGCTGGGGTAAGCAACCGGGGGACTCCTACAATGAGCAGTTCTTC. The chain is built from TRBV13 and TRBJ2-1; D possibly corresponds to TRBD2 (6 bases). Germline CDR1 PRHDT, CDR2 FYEKMQ (reference sequence). This CDR3 region has 18 residues. V lost 4 bases and J 0 bases, leaving 19 bases between the germline ends.

This chain links TRBV2 with TRBJ1-6; TRBD1 matches at 8 bases. V dropped 6 bases and J dropped 7; count of bases not matched to a gene: 8. The CDR3 has 15 amino acids. The germline gives CDR1 SNHLY, CDR2 FYNNEI. The CDR3 sequence is CASSRDRGFNSPLHF. The CDR3 region has the DNA TGTGCCAGCAGCCGAGACAGGGGTTTCAATTCACCCCTCCACTTT.

The V call is TRBV19, the J call TRBJ2-1; D is unresolved. The CDR3 sequence is 12 residues long. V was shortened by 1 base and J by 8 bases, with 6 bases between the two germline ends. Germline CDR1 reads LNHDA; CDR2 reads SQIVND (reference sequence). CDR3 in DNA: TGTGCCAGTAGTATAGTTCGGGATGAGCAGTTCTTC. It is translated as CASSIVRDEQFF.

The gene calls are TRBV30 and TRBJ2-7, with 12 bases lining up with TRBD2. The J segment lost 5 bases and the V segment lost 8 bases, leaving 7 bases of the junction unmatched. CDR3 size: 13 residues. Germline values: CDR1 GTSNPN, CDR2 SVGIG (reference sequence). The CDR3 coding sequence is TGTGCCGGCCGGACTAGCGGGAAAAACGAGCAGTACTTC. Protein product: CAGRTSGKNEQYF.

The chain links TRBV9 to TRBJ1-2, with D unclear. Germline values: CDR1 SGDLS, CDR2 YYNGEE. The CDR3 is made up of 17 amino acids. The ends were cut back, 0 bases at V and 0 bases at J, with 15 bases in the middle. As DNA, the CDR3 is TGTGCCAGCAGCGTAGGAAAAATTTGGGCAGCTAACTATGGCTACACCTTC. The encoded protein is CASSVGKIWAANYGYTF.

The count of this clone is one. The rearrangement links TRBV19 to TRBJ1-2; the match to TRBD1 covers 8 bases. J lost 2 bases, V lost 1 base, and 3 bases had no gene match. The germline V gene encodes CDR1 LNHDA and CDR2 SQIVND (reference sequence). The CDR3 length is 15 residues. CDR3 sequence: CASSIGRDRNYGYTF. The CDR3 bases are TGTGCCAGTAGTATAGGACGGGACAGGAACTATGGCTACACCTTC.

This chain links TRBV5-6 with TRBJ1-2, with a tentative D call TRBD1 (6 bases). V shed 7 bases and J shed 8 bases, with 15 bases lying between them. Per germline, CDR1 SGHDT and CDR2 YYEEEE. The length of the CDR3 is 12 residues. The CDR3 region is CASHAGGRGYTF. The CDR3 nucleotides are TGTGCCAGCCATGCGGGGGGCAGGGGCTACACCTTC.

The genes are TRBV5-1 and TRBJ2-7; tentatively, D is TRBD2 (5 bases). CDR1 and CDR2 (germline): SGHRS, YFSETQ. This CDR3 has 14 residues. V lost 1 base, J lost 6 bases, and 14 bases lay in between. The CDR3 DNA reads TGCGCCAGCAGCTTGAAAAGGGTAGAGGGCGAGCAGTACTTC. It translates to CASSLKRVEGEQYF.

This clone has just one count. CDR3 region: CASSLGFGRGETQYF. The CDR3 DNA reads as TGCGCCAGCAGCTTGGGTTTTGGCCGGGGGGAGACCCAGTACTTC. The chain joins TRBV5-1 to TRBJ2-5, with D possibly TRBD2 on 6 matching bases. There are 15 residues in the CDR3. The germline gives CDR1 SGHRS, CDR2 YFSETQ. Deletions cut 0 bases from V and 5 bases from J, with 14 bases between.

The chain carries TRBV9 and TRBJ2-5, with TRBD2 identical over 8 bases. J lost 2 bases, V lost 4 bases, and 10 bases had no gene match. This CDR3 contains 16 residues. Germline lookup yields CDR1 SGDLS and CDR2 YYNGEE. This CDR3 is CASSPRRASGQETQYF. CDR3 nucleotide sequence: TGTGCCAGCAGCCCCCGACGTGCTAGCGGGCAAGAGACCCAGTACTTC.

This chain connects TRBV6-2 or TRBV6-3 to TRBJ1-1, with TRBD1 matching over 7 bases. V was pared by 2 bases and J by 4 bases, with 4 bases of the junction left unmatched. This CDR3 is built from 14 residues. The germline gives CDR1 MNHEY, CDR2 SVGEGT. The CDR3 sequence: CASSYGQGGTEAFF. CDR3 bases: TGTGCCAGCAGTTACGGTCAGGGGGGCACTGAAGCTTTCTTT.

A few counts support this clone. The rearrangement joins TRBV3-1 (or the pseudogene TRBV3-2) to TRBJ1-2, with 7 bases lining up with TRBD1. V trimming: 3 bases; J trimming: 4 bases; junction bases outside the gene matches: 8. CDR3 length: 15 residues. Germline V gene lookup returns CDR1 LGHDT and CDR2 YNNKEL (reference sequence). The chain's CDR3 is CASSQGQKSAYGYTF. The CDR3 DNA reads as TGTGCCAGCAGCCAGGGACAGAAAAGCGCCTATGGCTACACCTTC.

The chain joins TRBV3-1 (or the pseudogene TRBV3-2) to TRBJ2-7, with 11 nucleotides matching TRBD2. The J segment lost 7 bases and the V segment lost 1 base, leaving 6 bases of the junction unmatched. From germline, CDR1 is LGHDT and CDR2 YNNKEL (reference sequence). This CDR3 has 15 amino acids. In DNA form, the CDR3 reads TGTGCCAGCAGCCAAGTGCCGGGACTAGCGGTAGAGCAGTACTTC. The encoded protein is CASSQVPGLAVEQYF.

The genes are TRBV7-9 and TRBJ1-4; TRBD1 is a possible D gene (6 bases). The CDR3 contains 16 residues. CDR1 SEHNR and CDR2 FQNEAQ come from the germline V gene (reference sequence). Trimming removed 2 bases at V and 3 bases at J, with 13 bases between. CDR3 amino acids: CASSLQGKSANEKLFF. CDR3 nucleotide sequence: TGTGCCAGCAGCTTACAGGGGAAGAGTGCTAATGAAAAACTGTTTTTT.

V and J are TRBV15 and TRBJ2-1, with 9 bases lining up with TRBD2. This CDR3 contains 15 residues. With V trimmed by 4 bases and J by 5 bases, 6 bases remained unmatched. Germline assignment: CDR1 LNHNV and CDR2 YYDKDF (reference sequence). This chain's CDR3 is CATSTRTSDNNEQFF. CDR3 DNA: TGTGCCACCAGCACCCGGACTAGCGATAACAATGAGCAGTTCTTC.

This clone occurred once. The V and J genes are TRBV6-6 and TRBJ1-1; 8 nucleotides match TRBD1. CDR1 MNHNY and CDR2 SVGAGI come from the germline V gene (reference sequence). J lost 1 base, V lost 7 bases, and 17 bases had no gene match. The CDR3 covers 18 residues. The CDR3 loop is CASTRSPATGVANTEAFF. CDR3 nucleotide sequence: TGTGCCAGCACTCGGAGTCCGGCGACAGGGGTGGCGAACACTGAAGCTTTCTTT.

This chain joins TRBV7-2 and TRBJ2-2; TRBD1 aligns across 8 bases. From germline, CDR1 is SGHTA and CDR2 FQGNSA. The CDR3 contains 17 residues. V trimming: 5 bases; J trimming: 4 bases; junction bases outside the gene matches: 12. CDR3 in amino acids: CASSPTVDRARTGELFF. As DNA, the CDR3 is TGTGCCAGCAGCCCGACCGTGGACAGGGCTCGCACCGGGGAGCTGTTTTTT.

The rearrangement uses TRBV6-5 and TRBJ2-2; 8 bases agree with TRBD2. CDR3 length: 15 residues. Germline lookup yields CDR1 MNHEY and CDR2 SVGAGI. The junction had 6 bases not matched to a gene; V was cut back by 6 bases and J by 3 bases. The CDR3 sequence is CASSSGGLDTGELFF. CDR3 sequence (DNA): TGTGCCAGCAGCTCGGGGGGGCTCGACACCGGGGAGCTGTTTTTT.

This clone has only one observation. The CDR3 region is CAISEFPTGTSGSSYNEQFF. The CDR3 DNA reads TGTGCCATCAGTGAGTTTCCCACCGGGACTAGCGGAAGCTCCTACAATGAGCAGTTCTTC. The chain is built from TRBV10-3 and TRBJ2-1, with 11 positions matching TRBD2. CDR3 length equals 20 residues. CDR1 is ENHRY, CDR2 SYGVKD, per germline. The junction had 11 bases not matched to a gene; V was cut back by 1 base and J by 0 bases.

This clone has a single count. This chain connects TRBV30 to TRBJ2-5; possibly TRBD2 for D (6 bases). CDR1 and CDR2 from the germline V gene are GTSNPN and SVGIG (reference sequence). Trimming left V 5 bases short and J 3 bases short, with 19 bases between. The length of the CDR3 is 15 residues. The CDR3 loop is CAWGILATREETQYF. For the CDR3, the DNA is TGTGCCTGGGGGATTCTAGCGACCCGGGAAGAGACCCAGTACTTC.